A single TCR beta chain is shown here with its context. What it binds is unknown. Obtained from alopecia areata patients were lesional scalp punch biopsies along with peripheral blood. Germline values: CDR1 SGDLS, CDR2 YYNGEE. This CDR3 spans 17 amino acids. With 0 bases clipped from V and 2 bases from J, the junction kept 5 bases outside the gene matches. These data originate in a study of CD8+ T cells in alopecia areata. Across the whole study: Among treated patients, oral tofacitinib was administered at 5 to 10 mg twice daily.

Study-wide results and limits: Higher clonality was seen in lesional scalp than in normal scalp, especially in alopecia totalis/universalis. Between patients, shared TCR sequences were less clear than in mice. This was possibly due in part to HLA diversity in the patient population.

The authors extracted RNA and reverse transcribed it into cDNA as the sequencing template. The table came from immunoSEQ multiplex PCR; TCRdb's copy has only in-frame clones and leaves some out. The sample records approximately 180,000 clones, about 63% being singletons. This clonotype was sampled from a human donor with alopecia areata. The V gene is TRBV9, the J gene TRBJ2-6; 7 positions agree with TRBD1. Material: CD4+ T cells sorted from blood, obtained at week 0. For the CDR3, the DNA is TGTGCCAGCAGCGTAGGACAGGGTGGTACTGGGGCCAACGTCCTGACTTTC. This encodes CASSVGQGGTGANVLTF.